This TCR beta chain was recorded in a study of vaccination effects on CD4 cells after COVID-19. Study information: It was two doses of either the BNT162b2 or mRNA-1273 vaccine that participants received. Study-level results: Marked clonal contraction was seen late after vaccination (in both infection- and vaccine-induced clones).

Germline CDR1 is SGHDT and CDR2 is YYEEEE. The junction had 5 bases not matched to a gene; V was cut back by 3 bases and J by 9 bases. The CDR3 is made up of 13 amino acids. Comment on this clone: What it recognizes is unknown.

Sequencing used immunoSEQ multiplex PCR; TCRdb keeps in-frame clones, though not all of them. The table has roughly 56,000 clones, over 65% seen once. Following 10 days of culture, CD4+ T cells were isolated. Testing of the vaccine recipients showed negative nucleocapsid antibodies and no prior SARS-CoV-2 infection. Cells had half their medium changed to IL-2 medium on days 3 and 7. The chain has TRBV5-6 and TRBJ2-7; 11 nucleotides agree with TRBD2. Source: CD4+ T cells from PBMCs cultured without peptide, taken before COVID-19 vaccination. The TCR was taken from a human donor who received a COVID-19 vaccine. In DNA, the CDR3 is TGTGCCAGCAGCTCTAGCGGGGGGACCCCGCAGTACGTC. Translation: CASSSSGGTPQYV.